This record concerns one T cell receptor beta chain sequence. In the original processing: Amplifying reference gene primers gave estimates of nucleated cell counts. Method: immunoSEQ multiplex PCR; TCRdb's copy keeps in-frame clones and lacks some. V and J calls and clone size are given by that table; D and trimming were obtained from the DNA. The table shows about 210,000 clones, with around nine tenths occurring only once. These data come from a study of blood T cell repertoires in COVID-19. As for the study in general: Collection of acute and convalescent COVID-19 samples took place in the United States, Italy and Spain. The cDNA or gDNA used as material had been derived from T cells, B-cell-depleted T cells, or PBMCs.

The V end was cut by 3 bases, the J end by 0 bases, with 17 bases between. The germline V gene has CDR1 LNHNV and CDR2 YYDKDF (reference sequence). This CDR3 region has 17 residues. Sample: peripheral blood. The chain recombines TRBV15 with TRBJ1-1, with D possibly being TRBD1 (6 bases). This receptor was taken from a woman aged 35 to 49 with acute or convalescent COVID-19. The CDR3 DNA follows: TGTGCCACCAGCAGCTGGGACACCTTCTTTATGAACACTGAAGCTTTCTTT. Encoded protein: CATSSWDTFFMNTEAFF.